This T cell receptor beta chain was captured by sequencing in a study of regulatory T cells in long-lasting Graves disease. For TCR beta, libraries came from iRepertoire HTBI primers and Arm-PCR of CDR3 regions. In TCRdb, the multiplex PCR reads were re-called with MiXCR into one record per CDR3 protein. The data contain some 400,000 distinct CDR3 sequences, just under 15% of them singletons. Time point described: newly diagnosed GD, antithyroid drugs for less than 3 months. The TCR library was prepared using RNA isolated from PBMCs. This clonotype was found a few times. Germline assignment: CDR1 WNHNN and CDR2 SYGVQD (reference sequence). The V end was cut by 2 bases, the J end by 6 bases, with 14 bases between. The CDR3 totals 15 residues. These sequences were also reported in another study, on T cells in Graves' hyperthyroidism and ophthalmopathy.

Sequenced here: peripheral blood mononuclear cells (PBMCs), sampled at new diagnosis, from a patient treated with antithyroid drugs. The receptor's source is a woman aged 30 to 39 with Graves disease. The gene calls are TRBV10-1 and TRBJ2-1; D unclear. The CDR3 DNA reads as TGCGCCAGCAGTGAGGAAACCGTCACTGGCAATGAGCAGTTCTTC. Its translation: CASSEETVTGNEQFF.